What follows are 15 T cell receptor beta chains derived from one specimen sequenced in a study of CD8 T cell repertoires and HIV-1 epitope variants. Generated by immunoSEQ multiplex PCR, the TCRdb table keeps only in-frame clones and is missing some. The sample lists 4,500 to 5,000 clones; roughly 62% were seen once. These receptors' targets are unknown. Specimen: cultured CD8+ T cells derived from PBMCs. These receptors were obtained from a male donor with HIV.

The gene calls are TRBV11-1 and TRBJ2-1; 15 bases align to TRBD2. The germline V gene encodes CDR1 SGHAT and CDR2 FQDESV (reference sequence). The ends lost 3 bases at V and 7 bases at J; junction bases unmatched: 1. The CDR3 is 15 residues long. The CDR3 sequence is CASSFGTSGGNEQFF. CDR3 in DNA: TGTGCCAGCAGCTTCGGGACTAGCGGGGGGAATGAGCAGTTCTTC.

In this sample, this clone turned up a few times. As DNA, the CDR3 is TGTGCCAGTAGTATCGGCAGGGGGGACACTGAAGCTTTCTTT. This translates into CASSIGRGDTEAFF. The rearrangement links TRBV19 to TRBJ1-1; 7 bases match TRBD1. This CDR3 contains 14 residues. The ends lost 3 bases at V and 3 bases at J; junction bases unmatched: 4. CDR1 is LNHDA, CDR2 SQIVND, per germline (reference sequence).

This chain joins TRBV6-5 and TRBJ1-2; TRBD1 aligns across 9 bases. Germline CDR1 is MNHEY and CDR2 is SVGAGI. V dropped 7 bases and J dropped 8; count of bases not matched to a gene: 11. This CDR3 region has 14 residues. The CDR3 reads CASITQGASGGYTF. The CDR3 coding sequence is TGTGCCAGCATTACACAGGGGGCTTCCGGGGGCTACACCTTC.

By frequency in the sample, this clone is medium-sized. The chain employs TRBV7-9 and TRBJ2-7; D gene unclear. The V end lost 4 bases, the J end lost 6 bases, and 13 bases lay between the germline ends. Germline loops: CDR1 SEHNR, CDR2 FQNEAQ (reference sequence). The CDR3 is 13 residues long. The CDR3 coding sequence is TGTGCCAGCAGCTCGGACCCTCAGCCCGAGCAGTACTTC. Its protein is CASSSDPQPEQYF.

This clone has only a few counts. V usage is TRBV15 and J usage is TRBJ1-1; D not resolved. CDR1 LNHNV and CDR2 YYDKDF come from the germline V gene (reference sequence). The CDR3 loop spans 15 amino acids. V lost 0 bases, J lost 5 bases, and 13 bases lay in between. The CDR3 DNA reads TGTGCCACCAGCAGAGACCGAGGGTGGTGGACTGAAGCTTTCTTT. It specifies CATSRDRGWWTEAFF.

This rearrangement joins TRBV7-8 to TRBJ2-5; TRBD2 matches 11 bases. The DNA end is more similar to TRBJ2-7, so the J call may be wrong. The germline V gene encodes CDR1 SGHVS and CDR2 FQNEAQ. The CDR3 is 15 residues long. The CDR3: CASSLPGLAEYEQYF. CDR3 nucleotide sequence: TGTGCCAGCAGCTTACCGGGACTAGCGGAATACGAGCAGTACTTC.

The J gene is TRBJ2-7, the V gene TRBV6-1; maybe TRBD1 (6 bases). Germline CDR1 MNHNS, CDR2 SASEGT. CDR3 length: 14 amino acids. Trimming left V 2 bases short and J 0 bases short, with 8 bases between. The CDR3 spells CASSELDSSYEQYF. In DNA form, the CDR3 reads TGTGCCAGCAGTGAATTGGACAGCTCCTACGAGCAGTACTTC.

J is TRBJ1-5 and V is TRBV9; D might be TRBD1 (5 bases). From germline, CDR1 is SGDLS and CDR2 YYNGEE. This CDR3 is built from 14 residues. V was cut by 4 bases and J by 6 bases, with 14 bases left in between. The CDR3 is CASSFRDWSQPQHF. DNA for the CDR3: TGTGCCAGCAGCTTTCGGGACTGGAGTCAGCCCCAGCATTTT.

The rearrangement joins TRBV15 to TRBJ2-7, with unresolved D. The germline V and J ends were trimmed by 0 bases and 6 bases, with 9 bases remaining between them. The CDR3 is 13 amino acids. Germline CDR1 and CDR2: LNHNV and YYDKDF (reference sequence). Written as DNA, the CDR3 is TGTGCCACCAGCAGAGATTCCGGGTTCGAGCAGTACTTC. Its translation: CATSRDSGFEQYF.

This clone was recorded only once. The gene calls are TRBV5-6 and TRBJ2-1; tentatively, D is TRBD2 (6 bases). The CDR3 sequence is 14 residues long. Trimming removed 2 bases at V and 7 bases at J, with 13 bases between. Germline V gene data show CDR1 as SGHDT and CDR2 as YYEEEE. CDR3 sequence (DNA): TGTGCCAGCAGCTTAGGGCTAGCGATGAATGAGCAGTTCTTC. This gives the protein CASSLGLAMNEQFF.

The gene calls are TRBV2 and TRBJ2-5, with 9 bases aligning to TRBD1. Trimming cost V 4 bases and J 4 bases; bases outside gene matches: 4. There are 14 residues in the CDR3. CDR1 and CDR2 from the germline V gene are SNHLY and FYNNEI. This CDR3 reads CASSAQGQGETQYF. CDR3 sequence (DNA): TGTGCCAGCAGTGCCCAGGGACAGGGAGAGACCCAGTACTTC.

V and J are TRBV28 and TRBJ2-1, with D possibly matching TRBD2 (6 bases). This CDR3 comprises 15 residues. The V end lost 3 bases, the J end lost 5 bases, and 14 bases lay between the germline ends. Germline-derived CDR1 and CDR2 are MDHEN and SYDVKM. CDR3 bases: TGTGCCAGCAGTTTGGGGGAGGCCCAAAACAATGAGCAGTTCTTC. This codes for CASSLGEAQNNEQFF.

The CDR3 nucleotides read TGCAGCGTCGAATCTTTGGGACTAGCGGGGGGGGCCTACGAGCAGTACTTC. Its protein product is CSVESLGLAGGAYEQYF. The chain carries TRBV29-1 and TRBJ2-7; 16 bases map to TRBD2. The CDR3 extends over 17 amino acids. Trimming at V came to 6 bases and at J to 2 bases, leaving 10 bases not matched to a gene. Germline V CDR1 and CDR2: SQVTM, ANQGSEA.

DNA of the CDR3: TGTGCCAGCAAGAGCGGGCCTTCCTACGAGCAGTACTTC. Translating it yields CASKSGPSYEQYF. The rearrangement uses TRBV28 and TRBJ2-7, with D possibly being TRBD2 (6 bases). Trimming left V 7 bases short and J 1 base short, with 11 bases between. The V gene's germline CDR1 is MDHEN and CDR2 SYDVKM. The CDR3 runs 13 residues.

The chain combines TRBV5-4 with TRBJ1-2; 8 bases map to TRBD1. This CDR3 spans 13 amino acids. The trim removed 4 bases at V and 5 bases at J, leaving 4 bases unmatched. From germline, CDR1 is SGHNT and CDR2 YYREEE (reference sequence). The CDR3, as DNA: TGTGCCAGCAGCGAGGGACAGGATTATGGCTACACCTTC. Its translation is CASSEGQDYGYTF. Using reference TRBV5-4 and TRBJ1-2 for the parts outside the CDR3, the full variable domain is ETGVTQSPTHLIKTRGQQVTLRCSSQSGHNTVSWYQQALGQGPQFIFQYYREEENGRGNFPPRFSGLQFPNYSSELNVNALELDDSALYLCASSEGQDYGYTFGSGTRLTVV.